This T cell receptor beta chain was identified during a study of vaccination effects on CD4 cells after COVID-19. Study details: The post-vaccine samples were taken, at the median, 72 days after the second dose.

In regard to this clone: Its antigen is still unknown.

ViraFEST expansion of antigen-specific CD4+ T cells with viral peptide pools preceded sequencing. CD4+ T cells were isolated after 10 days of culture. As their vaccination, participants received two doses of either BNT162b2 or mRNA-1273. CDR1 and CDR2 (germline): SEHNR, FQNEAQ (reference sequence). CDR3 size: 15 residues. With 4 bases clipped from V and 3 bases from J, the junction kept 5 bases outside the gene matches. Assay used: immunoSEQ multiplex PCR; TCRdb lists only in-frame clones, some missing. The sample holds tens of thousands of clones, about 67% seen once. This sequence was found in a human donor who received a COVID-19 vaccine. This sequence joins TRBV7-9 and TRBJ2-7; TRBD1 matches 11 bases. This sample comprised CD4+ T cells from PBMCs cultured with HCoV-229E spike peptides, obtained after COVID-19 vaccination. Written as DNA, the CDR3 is TGTGCCAGCAGCTCAATAGGGACAGGGGGCTACGAGCAGTACGTC. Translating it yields CASSSIGTGGYEQYV.